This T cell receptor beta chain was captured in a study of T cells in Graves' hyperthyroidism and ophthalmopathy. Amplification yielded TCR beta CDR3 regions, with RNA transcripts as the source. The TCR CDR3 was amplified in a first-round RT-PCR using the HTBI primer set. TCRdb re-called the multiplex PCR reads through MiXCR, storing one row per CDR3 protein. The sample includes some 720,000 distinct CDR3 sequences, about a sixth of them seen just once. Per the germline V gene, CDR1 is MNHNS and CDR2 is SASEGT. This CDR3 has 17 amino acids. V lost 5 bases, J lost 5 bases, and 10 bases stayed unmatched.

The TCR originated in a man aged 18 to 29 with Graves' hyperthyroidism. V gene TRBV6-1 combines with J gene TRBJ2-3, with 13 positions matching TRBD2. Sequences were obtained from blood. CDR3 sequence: CASSPGGLAGRKDTQYF. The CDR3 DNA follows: TGTGCCAGCAGTCCCGGGGGACTAGCGGGAAGGAAAGATACGCAGTATTTT.